This T cell receptor beta chain was sequenced for a study of response to subunit inactivated influenza vaccine. A single record per CDR3 protein comes from TCRdb applying MiXCR to the RT-PCR reads. The table lists 650,000 to 800,000 distinct CDR3 sequences, approximately 15% of them singletons. Regarding the study as a whole: Each seasonal influenza vaccination, the authors suggested, recruits few new T cells.

Germline V lookup: CDR1 DFQATT, CDR2 SNEGSKA (reference sequence). Losses at the gene ends were 3 bases for V and 4 bases for J; bases not matched to a gene: 8. There are 15 residues in the CDR3. This clonotype was detected a few times. Its matching antigen is unknown. The chain uses TRBV20-1 and TRBJ1-1; 10 bases fit TRBD1. Material: PBMCs from blood, obtained 14 to 15 days before vaccination. This sequence was found in a man between 50 and 59 years old who received an inactivated influenza vaccine. CDR3 in amino acids: CSARDRGLPSTEAFF. The CDR3 DNA reads TGCAGTGCTAGGGACAGGGGGTTACCGAGCACTGAAGCTTTCTTT.